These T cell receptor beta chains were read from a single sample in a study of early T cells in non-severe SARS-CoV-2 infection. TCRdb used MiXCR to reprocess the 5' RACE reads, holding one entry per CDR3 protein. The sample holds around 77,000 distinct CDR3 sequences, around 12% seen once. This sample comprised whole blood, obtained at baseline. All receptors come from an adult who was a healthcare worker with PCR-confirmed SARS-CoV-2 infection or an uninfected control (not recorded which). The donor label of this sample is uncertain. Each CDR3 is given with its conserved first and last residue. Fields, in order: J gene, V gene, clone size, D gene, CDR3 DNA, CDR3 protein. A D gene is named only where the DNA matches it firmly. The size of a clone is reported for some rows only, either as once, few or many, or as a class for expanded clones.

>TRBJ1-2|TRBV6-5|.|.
TGTGCCAGCAGAACAGGCCACTATGGCTACACCTTC
CASRTGHYGYTF
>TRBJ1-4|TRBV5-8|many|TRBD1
TGTGCCAGCAGCTTGGGAATGGACAGGGGAGAAAAACTGTTTTTT
CASSLGMDRGEKLFF
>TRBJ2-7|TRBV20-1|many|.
TGCAGTGCTAGTTTTCCGGGTAGCTCCTACGAGCAGTACTTC
CSASFPGSSYEQYF
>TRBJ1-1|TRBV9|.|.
TGTGCCAGCAGCGTTGCGGATCCCGGTGAAGCTTTCTTT
CASSVADPGEAFF
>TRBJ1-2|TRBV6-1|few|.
TGTGCCAGCACGTATTGGAGAGGCAGGGGTGTTTATGGCTACACCTTC
CASTYWRGRGVYGYTF
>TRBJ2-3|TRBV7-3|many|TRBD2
TGTGCCAGCAGCTTGGCGGGAGGGGCCACAGATACGCAGTATTTT
CASSLAGGATDTQYF
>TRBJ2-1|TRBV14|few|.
TGTGCCAGCAGCCAAGGTTCTCCTAGCGCCACCTACAATGAGCAGTTCTTC
CASSQGSPSATYNEQFF
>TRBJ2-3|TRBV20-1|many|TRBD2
TGCAGTGCTAGGGCGGGTAGCGGGGGGTATACAGATACGCAGTATTTT
CSARAGSGGYTDTQYF
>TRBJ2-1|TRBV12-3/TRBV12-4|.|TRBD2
TGTGCCAGCAGTTCTTGGGCTAGCGGATACAATGAGCAGTTCTTC
CASSSWASGYNEQFF
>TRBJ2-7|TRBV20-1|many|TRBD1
TGCAGTGCTTCCGGGACAGGGTTATACGAGCAGTACTTC
CSASGTGLYEQYF
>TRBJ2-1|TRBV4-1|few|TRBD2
TGCGCCAGCAGCCTTAGCGGGAGGGTACGGAATGAGCAGTTCTTC
CASSLSGRVRNEQFF
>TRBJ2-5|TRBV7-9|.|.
TGTGCCTGCAGCTTTTCACAGGGCCAAGAGACCCAGTACTTC
CACSFSQGQETQYF
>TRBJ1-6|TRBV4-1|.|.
TGCGCCAGCAGCCCCTCTTGGGGGAGGGAGGTTTCACCCCTCCACTTT
CASSPSWGREVSPLHF
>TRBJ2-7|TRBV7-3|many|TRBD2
TGTGCCAGCAGCCCCCGGGGGGGCTCTTCCCACGAGCAGTACTTC
CASSPRGGSSHEQYF
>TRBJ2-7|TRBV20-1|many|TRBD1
TGCAGTGCTAGAGATAGGTCAGGGGGCTACGAGCAGTACTTC
CSARDRSGGYEQYF
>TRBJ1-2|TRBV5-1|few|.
TGCGCCAGCAGCTTTCAGGGAGACTATGGCTACACCTTC
CASSFQGDYGYTF
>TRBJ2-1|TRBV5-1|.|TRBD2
TGCGCCAGCAGCTTAGCGGGAGGGCCCTCCCATGAGCAGTTCTTC
CASSLAGGPSHEQFF
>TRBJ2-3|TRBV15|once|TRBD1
TGTGCCACCAGCAGACGGACAGGGGGCTTGGCAGATACGCAGTATTTT
CATSRRTGGLADTQYF